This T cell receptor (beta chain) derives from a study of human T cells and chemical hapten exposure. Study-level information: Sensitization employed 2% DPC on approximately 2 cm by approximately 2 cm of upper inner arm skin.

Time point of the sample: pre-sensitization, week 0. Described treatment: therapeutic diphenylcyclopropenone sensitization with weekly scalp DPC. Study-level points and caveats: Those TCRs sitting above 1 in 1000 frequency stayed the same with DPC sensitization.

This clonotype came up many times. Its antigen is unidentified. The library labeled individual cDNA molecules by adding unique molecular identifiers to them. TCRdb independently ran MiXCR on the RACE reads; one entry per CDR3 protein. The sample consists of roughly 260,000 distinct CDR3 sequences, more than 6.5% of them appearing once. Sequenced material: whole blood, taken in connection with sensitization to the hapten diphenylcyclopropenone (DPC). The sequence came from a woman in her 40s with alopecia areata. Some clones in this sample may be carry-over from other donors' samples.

DNA of the CDR3: TGTGCCAGCAGTGGGACAGGGGGAAGGCACGAGCAGTACTTC. It codes for CASSGTGGRHEQYF. The chain recombines TRBV2 with TRBJ2-7, with 10 bases aligning to TRBD1. Germline-derived CDR1 and CDR2 are SNHLY and FYNNEI. Trimming took 4 bases from V and 5 from J; bases not matched to a gene: 5. The CDR3 runs 14 residues.